Listed below are T cell receptor beta chains from one sample, sequenced in a study of blood T cell repertoires in COVID-19. The assay was immunoSEQ multiplex PCR, and TCRdb's table has in-frame clones only and misses some. This sample has 300,000 to 450,000 clones, with 85% to 90% found just once. Material: PBMCs or T cells enriched from blood (not recorded which). The receptors shown here come from a woman between 25 and 40 years old who had been exposed to COVID-19. Both conserved end residues are part of each CDR3. A D gene is named only where the DNA matches it firmly. Clone size is not always given. Where it is, it says once, few, many or a class for expanded clones.

d_call | j_call | v_call | clone_size | cdr3_aa | cdr3_nt
- | TRBJ1-2 | TRBV5-1 | - | CASGQRGGYTF | TGCGCCAGCGGACAGCGGGGTGGCTACACCTTC
- | TRBJ1-2 | TRBV5-6 | - | CASSLGQNYGYTF | TGTGCCAGCAGCTTGGGACAGAACTATGGCTACACCTTC
- | TRBJ1-2 | TRBV5-5 | few | CASSWEMRTAYGYTF | TGTGCCAGCAGCTGGGAGATGAGGACAGCCTATGGCTACACCTTC
TRBD2 | TRBJ2-2 | TRBV3-1/TRBV3-2 | - | CASSQGAGITGELFF | TGTGCCAGCAGCCAAGGAGCGGGAATCACCGGGGAGCTGTTTTTT
- | TRBJ1-2 | TRBV7-9 | - | CASLRGDYGYTF | TGTGCCAGCCTCAGGGGCGACTATGGCTACACCTTC
- | TRBJ2-1 | TRBV5-8 | - | CASSLRRLQLTREQFF | TGTGCCAGCAGCTTGAGGAGACTCCAATTGACCCGTGAGCAGTTCTTC
TRBD2 | TRBJ2-4 | TRBV5-1 | - | CASSVAGGLKNIQYF | TGCGCCAGCAGTGTGGCGGGAGGACTAAAAAACATTCAGTACTTC
- | TRBJ2-7 | TRBV9 | - | CASSVAGLSYEQYF | TGTGCCAGCAGCGTCGCAGGGCTATCCTACGAGCAGTACTTC
TRBD1 | TRBJ2-7 | TRBV18 | - | CASTNRGLDEQYF | TGTGCCAGCACGAACAGGGGGCTGGACGAGCAGTACTTC
TRBD1 | TRBJ2-1 | TRBV5-1 | - | CASSLAMGTVLNEQFF | TGCGCCAGCAGCTTGGCGATGGGGACAGTATTGAATGAGCAGTTCTTC
- | TRBJ1-5 | TRBV23-1 | - | CASSHLRLLSNQPQHF | TGCGCCAGCAGTCATCTTAGACTACTGAGCAATCAGCCCCAGCATTTT
- | TRBJ1-6 | TRBV11-3 | - | CASSSSDGDSPLHF | TGTGCCAGCAGCTCGTCGGACGGGGATTCACCCCTCCACTTT
- | TRBJ1-2 | TRBV30 | - | CAWSVQAGTNYGYTF | TGTGCCTGGAGTGTACAGGCAGGAACTAACTATGGCTACACCTTC
TRBD2 | TRBJ2-7 | TRBV28 | once | CASSLGTSGRILYEQYF | TGTGCCAGCAGTTTAGGGACTAGCGGGAGGATCCTTTACGAGCAGTACTTC
- | TRBJ2-6 | TRBV6-5 | - | CASSRISGANVLTF | TGTGCCTCCTCCCGTATCTCTGGGGCCAACGTCCTGACTTTC
- | TRBJ2-1 | TRBV3-1/TRBV3-2 | - | CASSQERYSYNEQFF | TGTGCCAGCAGCCAAGAGCGGTACTCCTACAATGAGCAGTTCTTC
- | TRBJ1-1 | TRBV2 | - | CAAQTWLNTEAFF | TGTGCCGCCCAGACATGGCTGAACACTGAAGCTTTCTTT
- | TRBJ2-1 | TRBV21-1 | - | CASSLGLAFVVNEQFF | TGTGCCAGCAGTCTCGGACTAGCTTTCGTCGTGAATGAGCAGTTCTTC
- | TRBJ2-1 | TRBV7-3 | - | CASSSNAYNEQFF | TGTGCCAGCAGCTCTAACGCCTACAATGAGCAGTTCTTC
- | TRBJ1-1 | TRBV7-9 | - | CASSLPVQGNTEAFF | TGTGCCAGCAGCTTACCGGTACAGGGAAACACTGAAGCTTTCTTT
- | TRBJ2-3 | TRBV6-5 | once | CASTGLNTDTQYF | TGTGCCAGCACCGGACTCAACACAGATACGCAGTATTTT
- | TRBJ2-7 | TRBV5-4 | - | CASSLPGLEAYEQYF | TGTGCCAGCAGCTTACCGGGACTGGAAGCCTACGAGCAGTACTTC
TRBD2 | TRBJ2-3 | TRBV30 | once | CAWNQLASDTQYF | TGTGCCTGGAACCAACTAGCGTCAGATACGCAGTATTTT
- | TRBJ2-5 | TRBV7-2 | - | CASSSKIGGVGETQYF | TGTGCCAGCAGCTCGAAGATAGGCGGGGTCGGGGAGACCCAGTACTTC
TRBD2 | TRBJ2-1 | TRBV9 | - | CASSVGGRATEQFF | TGTGCCAGCAGCGTAGGCGGGAGGGCCACTGAGCAGTTCTTC
- | TRBJ2-5 | TRBV9 | once | CASSVAAGIQETQYF | TGTGCCAGCAGCGTAGCTGCAGGGATCCAAGAGACCCAGTACTTC
- | TRBJ1-5 | TRBV28 | - | CASSLPRAGGNQPQHF | TGTGCCAGCAGTTTACCCCGCGCAGGGGGCAATCAGCCCCAGCATTTT
TRBD1 | TRBJ1-1 | TRBV5-5 | - | CASSLVWGQGNTEAFF | TGTGCCAGCAGCTTGGTCTGGGGACAGGGGAACACTGAAGCTTTCTTT
TRBD2 | TRBJ2-1 | TRBV5-1 | - | CASSLELASGTNEQFF | TGCGCCAGCAGCTTGGAGTTGGCTAGCGGGACGAATGAGCAGTTCTTC
TRBD2 | TRBJ2-1 | TRBV19 | - | CASSRTSVNHGEQFF | TGTGCCAGTAGTCGAACTAGCGTAAACCATGGGGAGCAGTTCTTC
TRBD2 | TRBJ2-3 | TRBV24-1 | - | CATSDPGTSGTDTQYF | TGTGCCACCAGTGATCCCGGGACTAGCGGCACAGATACGCAGTATTTT
- | TRBJ2-7 | TRBV28 | - | CASSLERAYEQYF | TGTGCCAGCAGTTTAGAGAGAGCGTACGAGCAGTACTTC
TRBD1 | TRBJ1-2 | TRBV3-1/TRBV3-2 | few | CASSPTGGGGYTF | TGTGCCAGCAGCCCAACAGGGGGGGGTGGCTACACCTTC
- | TRBJ1-6 | TRBV4-2 | - | CASSQDLVAVYNSPLHF | TGTGCCAGCAGCCAAGATTTGGTGGCCGTGTATAATTCACCCCTCCACTTT
TRBD1 | TRBJ2-5 | TRBV11-2 | - | CASSFGQGETQYF | TGTGCCAGCAGCTTTGGACAGGGAGAGACCCAGTACTTC
- | TRBJ1-2 | TRBV28 | - | CASSLTPAMTLGGYGYTF | TGTGCCAGCAGTTTAACCCCCGCCATGACCCTAGGAGGCTATGGCTACACCTTC
- | TRBJ2-2 | TRBV5-1 | - | CASSYGQTGELFF | TGCGCCAGCAGCTACGGACAGACCGGGGAGCTGTTTTTT
TRBD1 | TRBJ2-7 | TRBV19 | - | CASTTRHGTGYTYEQYF | TGTGCCAGTACTACGCGTCATGGGACAGGTTATACCTACGAGCAGTACTTC
TRBD2 | TRBJ2-7 | TRBV11-1 | - | CASSLGRLADSYEQYF | TGTGCCAGCAGCTTAGGCCGACTAGCAGACTCCTACGAGCAGTACTTC
- | TRBJ2-7 | TRBV3-1/TRBV3-2 | - | CASSLATGPYYEQYF | TGTGCCAGCAGCCTCGCGACAGGACCTTACTACGAGCAGTACTTC
- | TRBJ2-5 | TRBV9 | - | CASSVAAGNQETQYF | TGTGCCAGCAGCGTAGCGGCAGGGAACCAAGAGACCCAGTACTTC
- | TRBJ2-1 | TRBV6-4 | - | CASSEYSGSDEQFF | TGTGCCAGCAGTGAATACTCTGGGAGCGATGAGCAGTTCTTC
TRBD1 | TRBJ2-7 | TRBV4-1 | - | CASSQGAGGWEQYF | TGCGCCAGCAGCCAAGGGGCAGGGGGCTGGGAGCAGTACTTC
TRBD2 | TRBJ2-1 | TRBV7-7 | - | CASSLGTSGYNEQFF | TGTGCCAGCAGCTTGGGGACTAGCGGGTACAATGAGCAGTTCTTC
- | TRBJ1-2 | TRBV15 | - | CATSRDLTEFDRPYGYTF | TGTGCCACCAGCAGAGATCTAACGGAATTCGACAGGCCCTATGGCTACACCTTC
- | TRBJ1-5 | TRBV2 | - | CASSTGQYNQPQHF | TGTGCCAGCAGTACCGGACAGTACAATCAGCCCCAGCATTTT
- | TRBJ1-1 | TRBV18 | - | CASSPPDGGGTEAFF | TGTGCCAGCTCACCACCCGACGGGGGAGGCACTGAAGCTTTCTTT
- | TRBJ2-1 | TRBV9 | - | CASSEEGLAGGISYNEQFF | TGTGCCAGCAGCGAAGAGGGGCTAGCCGGCGGGATCTCCTACAATGAGCAGTTCTTC
- | TRBJ2-3 | TRBV4-2 | - | CASSQSPRSGRQADTQYF | TGTGCCAGCAGCCAAAGTCCGCGGAGCGGTCGGCAAGCAGATACGCAGTATTTT
TRBD1 | TRBJ1-5 | TRBV5-1 | - | CASSWRQGDQPQHF | TGCGCCAGCAGCTGGAGACAGGGGGATCAGCCCCAGCATTTT
TRBD1 | TRBJ1-5 | TRBV19 | - | CASTIQGIRNQPQHF | TGTGCCAGTACCATACAGGGGATACGCAATCAGCCCCAGCATTTT
- | TRBJ1-5 | TRBV28 | - | CASMGVDSNQPQHF | TGTGCCAGCATGGGAGTGGATAGCAATCAGCCCCAGCATTTT
TRBD1 | TRBJ2-3 | TRBV7-2 | - | CASSPNRGRDPDTQYF | TGTGCCAGCAGCCCGAACAGGGGGCGCGATCCAGATACGCAGTATTTT
TRBD1 | TRBJ1-4 | TRBV7-9 | few | CASSLAQGGEKLFF | TGTGCCAGCAGCTTAGCACAGGGGGGTGAAAAACTGTTTTTT
TRBD2 | TRBJ2-7 | TRBV7-6 | - | CASSPTSGRVEQYF | TGTGCCAGCAGCCCGACTAGCGGGAGGGTTGAGCAGTACTTC
- | TRBJ1-3 | TRBV30 | - | CAWSVQAGDTIYF | TGTGCCTGGAGTGTACAGGCGGGGGACACCATATATTTT
TRBD1 | TRBJ1-2 | TRBV19 | once | CASSTGTGVSGSYGYTF | TGTGCCAGTAGTACTGGGACAGGGGTATCGGGAAGCTATGGCTACACCTTC